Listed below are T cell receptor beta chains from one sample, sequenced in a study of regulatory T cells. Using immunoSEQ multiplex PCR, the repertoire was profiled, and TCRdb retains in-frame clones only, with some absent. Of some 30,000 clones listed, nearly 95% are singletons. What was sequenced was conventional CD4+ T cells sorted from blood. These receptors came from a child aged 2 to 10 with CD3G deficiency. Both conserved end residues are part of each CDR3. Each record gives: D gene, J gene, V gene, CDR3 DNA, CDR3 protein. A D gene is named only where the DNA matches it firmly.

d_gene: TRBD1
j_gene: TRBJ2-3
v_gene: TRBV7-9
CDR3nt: TGTGCCAGCAGCTCCAGGACAGGGGGCGCAGATACGCAGTATTTT
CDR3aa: CASSSRTGGADTQYF

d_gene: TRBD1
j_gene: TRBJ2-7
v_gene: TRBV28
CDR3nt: TGTGCCAGCAGTTTGATATCGGGACAGGGGAGTAACGAGCAGTACTTC
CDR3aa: CASSLISGQGSNEQYF

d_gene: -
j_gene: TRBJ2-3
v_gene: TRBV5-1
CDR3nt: TGCGCCAGCAGCTTGGTTCTAGCCACAGATACGCAGTATTTT
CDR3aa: CASSLVLATDTQYF

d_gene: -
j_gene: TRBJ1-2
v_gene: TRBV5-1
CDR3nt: TGCGCCAGCAGCTTGGGCCCAACAGATAACTATGGCTACACCTTC
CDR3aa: CASSLGPTDNYGYTF

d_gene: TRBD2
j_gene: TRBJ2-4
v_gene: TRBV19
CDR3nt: TGTGCCAGTAGTATATGGGGTAGCGGGATTCAGTACTTC
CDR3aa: CASSIWGSGIQYF

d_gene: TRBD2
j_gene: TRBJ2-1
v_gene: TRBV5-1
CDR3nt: TGCGCCAGCAGCCTTCTAGCGGGCAACTACAATGAGCAGTTCTTC
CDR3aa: CASSLLAGNYNEQFF

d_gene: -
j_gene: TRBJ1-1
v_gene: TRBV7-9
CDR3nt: TGTGCCAGCAGCCTAGAAGGGAACACTGAAGCTTTCTTT
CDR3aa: CASSLEGNTEAFF

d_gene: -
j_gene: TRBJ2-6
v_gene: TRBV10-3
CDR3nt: TGTGCCATCAGTGCCAGACCCTACGCGGTTGGGGCCAACGTCCTGACTTTC
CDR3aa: CAISARPYAVGANVLTF

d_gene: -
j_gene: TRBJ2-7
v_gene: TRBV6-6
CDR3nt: TGTGCCAGCAGTGTGGGGGCGACCTACGAGCAGTACTTC
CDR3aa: CASSVGATYEQYF

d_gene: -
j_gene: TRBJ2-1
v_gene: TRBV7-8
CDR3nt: TGTGCCAGCAGCTTACTCGGGTACTCCTACAATGAGCAGTTCTTC
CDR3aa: CASSLLGYSYNEQFF